This T cell receptor (beta chain) was identified during a study of tissue T cells after allogeneic stem cell transplantation. The assay was immunoSEQ multiplex PCR, and TCRdb's table has in-frame clones only and misses some. This table holds about 28,000 clones, roughly 87% found once. Germline-derived CDR1 and CDR2 are SGHNT and YYREEE (reference sequence). CDR3 length: 12 amino acids. The V gene lost 3 bases and the J gene lost 3 bases, with 4 bases spanning the gap. The genes are TRBV5-4 and TRBJ2-1; D ambiguous. This sequence originates from a woman aged 18-49 years who later had graft-versus-host disease after an allogeneic stem cell transplant. The source was blood, collected before transplantation. The CDR3 DNA follows: TGTGCCAGCAGCTCTTTCTACAATGAGCAGTTCTTC. Residues: CASSSFYNEQFF.